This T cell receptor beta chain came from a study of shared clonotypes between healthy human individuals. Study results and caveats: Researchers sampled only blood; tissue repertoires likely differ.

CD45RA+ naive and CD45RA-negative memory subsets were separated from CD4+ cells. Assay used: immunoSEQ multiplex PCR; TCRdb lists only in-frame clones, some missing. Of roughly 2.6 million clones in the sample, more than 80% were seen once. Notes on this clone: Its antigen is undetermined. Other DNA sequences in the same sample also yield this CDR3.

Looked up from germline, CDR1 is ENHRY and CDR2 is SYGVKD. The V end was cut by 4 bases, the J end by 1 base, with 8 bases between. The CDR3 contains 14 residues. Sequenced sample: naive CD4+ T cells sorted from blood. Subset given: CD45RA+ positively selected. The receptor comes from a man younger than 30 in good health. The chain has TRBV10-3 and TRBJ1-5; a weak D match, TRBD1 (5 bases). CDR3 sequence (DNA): TGTGCCATCAGTGCGGGGGAAAGCAATCAGCCCCAGCATTTT. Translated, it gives CAISAGESNQPQHF.